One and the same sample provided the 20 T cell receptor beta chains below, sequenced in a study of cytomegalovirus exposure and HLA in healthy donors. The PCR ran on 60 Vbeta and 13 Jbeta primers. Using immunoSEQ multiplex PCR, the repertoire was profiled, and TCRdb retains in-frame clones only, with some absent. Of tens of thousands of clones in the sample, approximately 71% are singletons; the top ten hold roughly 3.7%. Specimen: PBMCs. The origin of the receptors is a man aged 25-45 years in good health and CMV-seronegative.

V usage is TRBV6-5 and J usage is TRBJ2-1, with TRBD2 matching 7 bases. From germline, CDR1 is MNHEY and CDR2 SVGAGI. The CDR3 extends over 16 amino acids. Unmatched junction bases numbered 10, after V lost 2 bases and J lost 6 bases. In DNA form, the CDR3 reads TGTGCCAGCAGTTACGCCCGGGCTAGCGGAATCAATGAGCAGTTCTTC. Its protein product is CASSYARASGINEQFF.

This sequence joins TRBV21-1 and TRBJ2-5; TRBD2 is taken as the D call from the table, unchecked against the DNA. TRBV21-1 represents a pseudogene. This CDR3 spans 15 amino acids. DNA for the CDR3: TGTGCCAGCCCGCCCTGCGGGCAGAGGAAAGAGACCCAGTACTTC. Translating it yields CASPPCGQRKETQYF.

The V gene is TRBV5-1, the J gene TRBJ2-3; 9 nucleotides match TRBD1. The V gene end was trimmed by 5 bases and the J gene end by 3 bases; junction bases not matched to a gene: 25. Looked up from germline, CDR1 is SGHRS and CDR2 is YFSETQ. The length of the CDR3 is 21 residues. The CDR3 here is CASRSDRGAGAASTRTDTQYF. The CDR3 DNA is TGCGCCAGCAGGTCGGACAGGGGTGCCGGGGCCGCTTCAACTAGAACAGATACGCAGTATTTT.

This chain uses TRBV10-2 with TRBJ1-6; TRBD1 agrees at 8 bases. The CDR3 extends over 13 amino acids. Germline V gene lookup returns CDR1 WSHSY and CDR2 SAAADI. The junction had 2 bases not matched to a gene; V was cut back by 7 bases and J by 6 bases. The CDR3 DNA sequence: TGCGCCAGCAAGGACAGGGTTAATTCACCCCTCCACTTT. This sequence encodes CASKDRVNSPLHF.

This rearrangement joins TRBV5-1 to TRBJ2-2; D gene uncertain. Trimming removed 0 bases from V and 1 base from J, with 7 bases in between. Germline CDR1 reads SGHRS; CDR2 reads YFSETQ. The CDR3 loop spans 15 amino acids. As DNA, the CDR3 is TGCGCCAGCAGCTTGGCCTCGGTGAACACCGGGGAGCTGTTTTTT. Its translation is CASSLASVNTGELFF. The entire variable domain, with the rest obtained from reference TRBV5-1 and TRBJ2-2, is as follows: KAGVTQTPRYLIKTRGQQVTLSCSPISGHRSVSWYQQTPGQGLQFLFEYFSETQRNKGNFPGRFSGRQFSNSRSEMNVSTLELGDSALYLCASSLASVNTGELFFGEGSRLTVL.

Here the CDR3 reads CASSLVSHSGTEAFF. In DNA form, the CDR3 reads TGTGCCAGCAGCTTGGTGAGTCATTCGGGCACTGAAGCTTTCTTT. This chain connects TRBV5-4 to TRBJ1-1; D not certain. Trimming removed 0 bases at V and 4 bases at J, with 13 bases between. The germline gives CDR1 SGHNT, CDR2 YYREEE (reference sequence). The CDR3 consists of 15 residues.

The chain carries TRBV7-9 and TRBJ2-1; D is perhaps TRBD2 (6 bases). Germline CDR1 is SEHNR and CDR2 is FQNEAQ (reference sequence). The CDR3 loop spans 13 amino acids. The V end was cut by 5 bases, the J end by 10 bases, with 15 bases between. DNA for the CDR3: TGTGCCAGCAGCCCCCCCGGGGGTTGGGAGCAGTTCTTC. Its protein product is CASSPPGGWEQFF.

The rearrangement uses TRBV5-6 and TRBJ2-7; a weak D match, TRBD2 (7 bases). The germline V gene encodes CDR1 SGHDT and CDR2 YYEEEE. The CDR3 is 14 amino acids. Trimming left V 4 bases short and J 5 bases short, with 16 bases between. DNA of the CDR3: TGTGCCAGCAGCGGAGGGGGGGGAGGGGACGAGCAGTACTTC. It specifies CASSGGGGGDEQYF.

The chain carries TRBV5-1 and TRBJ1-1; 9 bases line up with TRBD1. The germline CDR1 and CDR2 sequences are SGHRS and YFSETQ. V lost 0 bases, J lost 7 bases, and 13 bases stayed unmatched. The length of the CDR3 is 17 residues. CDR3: CASSLADRGVSENEAFF. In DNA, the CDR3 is TGCGCCAGCAGCTTGGCGGACAGGGGTGTGTCTGAAAATGAAGCTTTCTTT.

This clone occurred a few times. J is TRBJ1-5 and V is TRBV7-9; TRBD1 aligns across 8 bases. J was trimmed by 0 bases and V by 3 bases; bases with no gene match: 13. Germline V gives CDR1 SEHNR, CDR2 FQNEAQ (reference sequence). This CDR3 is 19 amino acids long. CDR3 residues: CASSFSAGGAGFSNQPQHF. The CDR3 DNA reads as TGTGCCAGCAGCTTTAGCGCAGGGGGCGCGGGGTTTAGCAATCAGCCCCAGCATTTT.

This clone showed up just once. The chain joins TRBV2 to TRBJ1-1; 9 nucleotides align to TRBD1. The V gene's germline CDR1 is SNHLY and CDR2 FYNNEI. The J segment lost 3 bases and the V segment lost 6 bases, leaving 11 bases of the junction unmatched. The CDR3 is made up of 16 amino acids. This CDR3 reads CASSIGPGQGYTEAFF. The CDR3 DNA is TGTGCCAGCAGCATCGGACCGGGACAGGGATACACTGAAGCTTTCTTT.

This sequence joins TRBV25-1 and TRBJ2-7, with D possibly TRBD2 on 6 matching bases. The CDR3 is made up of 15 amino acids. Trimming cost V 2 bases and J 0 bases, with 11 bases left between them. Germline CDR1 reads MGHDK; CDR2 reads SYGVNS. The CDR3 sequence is CASSEGGSPSYEQYF. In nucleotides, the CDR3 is TGTGCCAGCAGTGAAGGGGGGTCCCCCTCCTACGAGCAGTACTTC.

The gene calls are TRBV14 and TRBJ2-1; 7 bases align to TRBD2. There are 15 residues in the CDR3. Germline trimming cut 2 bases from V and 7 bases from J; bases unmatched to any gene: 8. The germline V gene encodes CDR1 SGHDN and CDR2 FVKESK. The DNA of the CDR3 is TGTGCCAGCAGCCAACCCAGCGGGAATTTAAATGAGCAGTTCTTC. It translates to CASSQPSGNLNEQFF.

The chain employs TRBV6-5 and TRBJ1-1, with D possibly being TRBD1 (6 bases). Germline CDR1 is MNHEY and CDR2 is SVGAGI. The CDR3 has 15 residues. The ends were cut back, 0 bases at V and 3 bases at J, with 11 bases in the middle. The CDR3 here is CASSYSRTADTEAFF. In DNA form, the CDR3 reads TGTGCCAGCAGTTACTCGAGGACAGCCGACACTGAAGCTTTCTTT.

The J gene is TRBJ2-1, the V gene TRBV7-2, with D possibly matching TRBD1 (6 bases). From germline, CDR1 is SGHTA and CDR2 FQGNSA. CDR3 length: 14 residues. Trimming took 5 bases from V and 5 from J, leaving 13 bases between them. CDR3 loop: CASSPSGHHNEQFF. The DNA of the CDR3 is TGTGCCAGCAGCCCTTCGGGACACCACAATGAGCAGTTCTTC.

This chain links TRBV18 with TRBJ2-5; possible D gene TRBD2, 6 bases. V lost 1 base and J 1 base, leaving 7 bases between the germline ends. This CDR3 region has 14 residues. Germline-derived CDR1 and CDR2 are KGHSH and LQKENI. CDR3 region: CASSPRGVQETQYF. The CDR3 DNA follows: TGTGCCAGCTCACCACGGGGGGTCCAAGAGACCCAGTACTTC.

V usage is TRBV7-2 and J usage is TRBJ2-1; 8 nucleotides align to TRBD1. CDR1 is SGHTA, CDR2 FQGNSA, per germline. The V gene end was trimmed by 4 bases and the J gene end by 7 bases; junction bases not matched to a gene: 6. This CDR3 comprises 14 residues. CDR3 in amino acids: CASSSRRTGNEQFF. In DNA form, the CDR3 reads TGTGCCAGCAGCTCTAGAAGGACAGGGAATGAGCAGTTCTTC.

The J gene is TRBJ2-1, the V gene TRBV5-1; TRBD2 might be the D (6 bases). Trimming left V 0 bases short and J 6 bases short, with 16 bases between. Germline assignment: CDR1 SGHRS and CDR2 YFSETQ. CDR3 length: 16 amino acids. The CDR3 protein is CASSLAMIVGGNEQFF. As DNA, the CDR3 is TGCGCCAGCAGCTTGGCCATGATAGTCGGGGGCAATGAGCAGTTCTTC.

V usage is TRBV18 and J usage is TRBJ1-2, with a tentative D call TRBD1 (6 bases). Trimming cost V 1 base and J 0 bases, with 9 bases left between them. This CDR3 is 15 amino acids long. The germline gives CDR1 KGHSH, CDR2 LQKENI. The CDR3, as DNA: TGTGCCAGCTCACCACGGGGACAACCTAACTATGGCTACACCTTC. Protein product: CASSPRGQPNYGYTF.

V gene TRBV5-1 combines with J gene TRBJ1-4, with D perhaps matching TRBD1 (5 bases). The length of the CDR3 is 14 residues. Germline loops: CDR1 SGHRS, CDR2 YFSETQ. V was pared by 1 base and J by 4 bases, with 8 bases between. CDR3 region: CASSLSGLNEKLFF. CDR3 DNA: TGCGCCAGCAGCTTGTCAGGGCTTAATGAAAAACTGTTTTTT.